One T cell receptor (beta chain) is described in this entry. The CDR3 sequence is 14 residues long. J was trimmed by 1 base and V by 4 bases; bases with no gene match: 1. Germline V gene lookup returns CDR1 SGHTA and CDR2 FQGTGA. This sample is part of a study of T cell changes during pregnancy in multiple sclerosis. Profiled with immunoSEQ multiplex PCR; TCRdb holds only in-frame clones, not every one. The repertoire holds about 40,000 clones, with about 87% as singletons. The sequence was obtained from a female donor in good health, enrolled as a control in a pregnancy study. The V call is TRBV7-3, the J call TRBJ1-1; 9 bases agree with TRBD1. Sequencing used peripheral blood, obtained in the first trimester of pregnancy. In DNA, the CDR3 is TGTGCCAGCAGCTCGGGACAGGGGAACACTGAAGCTTTCTTT. Translation: CASSSGQGNTEAFF.